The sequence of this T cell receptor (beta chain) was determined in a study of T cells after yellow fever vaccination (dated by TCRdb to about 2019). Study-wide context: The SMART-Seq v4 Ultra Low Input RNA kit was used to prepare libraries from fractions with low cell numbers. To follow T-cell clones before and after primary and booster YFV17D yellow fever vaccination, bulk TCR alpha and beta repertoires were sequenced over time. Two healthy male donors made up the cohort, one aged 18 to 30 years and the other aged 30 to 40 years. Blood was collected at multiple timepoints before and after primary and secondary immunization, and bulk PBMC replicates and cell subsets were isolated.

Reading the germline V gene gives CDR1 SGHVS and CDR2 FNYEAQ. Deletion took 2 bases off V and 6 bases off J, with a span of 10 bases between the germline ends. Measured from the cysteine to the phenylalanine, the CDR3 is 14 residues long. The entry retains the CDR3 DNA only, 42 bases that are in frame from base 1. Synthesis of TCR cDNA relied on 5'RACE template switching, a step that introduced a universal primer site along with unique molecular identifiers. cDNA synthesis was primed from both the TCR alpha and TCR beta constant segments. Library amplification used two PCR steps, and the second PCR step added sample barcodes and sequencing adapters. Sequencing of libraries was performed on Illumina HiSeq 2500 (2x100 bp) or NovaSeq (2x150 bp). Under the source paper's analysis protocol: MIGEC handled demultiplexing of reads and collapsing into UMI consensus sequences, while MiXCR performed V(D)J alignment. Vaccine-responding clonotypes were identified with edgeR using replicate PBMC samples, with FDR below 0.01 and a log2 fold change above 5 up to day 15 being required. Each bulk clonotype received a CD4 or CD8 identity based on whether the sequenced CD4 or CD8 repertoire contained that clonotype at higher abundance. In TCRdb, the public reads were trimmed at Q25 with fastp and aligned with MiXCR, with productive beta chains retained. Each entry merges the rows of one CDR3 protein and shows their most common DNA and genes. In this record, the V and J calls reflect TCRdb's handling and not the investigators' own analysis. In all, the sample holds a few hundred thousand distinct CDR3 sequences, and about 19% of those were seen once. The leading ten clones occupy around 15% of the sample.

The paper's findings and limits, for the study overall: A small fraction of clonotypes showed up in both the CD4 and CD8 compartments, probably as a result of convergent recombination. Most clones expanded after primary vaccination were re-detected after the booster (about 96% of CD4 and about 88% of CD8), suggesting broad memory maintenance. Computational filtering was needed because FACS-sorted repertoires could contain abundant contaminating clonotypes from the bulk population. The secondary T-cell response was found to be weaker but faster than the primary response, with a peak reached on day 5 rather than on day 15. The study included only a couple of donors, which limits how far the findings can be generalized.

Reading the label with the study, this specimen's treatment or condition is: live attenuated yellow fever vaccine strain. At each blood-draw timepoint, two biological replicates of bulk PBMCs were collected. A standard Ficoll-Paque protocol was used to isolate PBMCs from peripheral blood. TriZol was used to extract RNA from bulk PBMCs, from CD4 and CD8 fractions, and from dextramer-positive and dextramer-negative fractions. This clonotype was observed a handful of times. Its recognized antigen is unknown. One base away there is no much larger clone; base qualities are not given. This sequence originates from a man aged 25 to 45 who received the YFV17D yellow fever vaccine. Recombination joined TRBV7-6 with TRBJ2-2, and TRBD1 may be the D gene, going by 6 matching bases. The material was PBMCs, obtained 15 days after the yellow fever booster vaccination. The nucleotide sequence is TGTGCCAGCAGCTTAAGGCCAGGGGCCGGGGAGCTGTTTTTT. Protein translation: CASSLRPGAGELFF.